This is a list of T cell receptor beta chains from one sample in a study of T cell responses to AZD1222 COVID-19 vaccine. The table came from immunoSEQ multiplex PCR; TCRdb's copy has only in-frame clones and leaves some out. This sample has over 100,000 clones, with about 89% found just once. The specimen comprised peripheral blood, sampled 28 days after the second AZD1222 dose. All receptors derive from an adult who received the AZD1222 COVID-19 vaccine. The CDR3 runs from the conserved cysteine through the conserved F or W. The D gene is left open where the match is weak. Only part of the rows carry a size: once, few, many, or a class if the clone is expanded.

d_call: TRBD1; j_call: TRBJ2-7; v_call: TRBV30; cdr3_length: 11; clone_size: .; cdr3_aa: CAWETGSEQYF; cdr3_nt: TGTGCCTGGGAGACAGGGTCCGAGCAGTACTTC
d_call: .; j_call: TRBJ1-2; v_call: TRBV7-9; cdr3_length: 12; clone_size: .; cdr3_aa: CASLAPLYGYTF; cdr3_nt: TGTGCCAGCTTGGCTCCTCTCTATGGCTACACCTTC
d_call: .; j_call: TRBJ1-3; v_call: TRBV3-1/TRBV3-2; cdr3_length: 14; clone_size: .; cdr3_aa: CASSRLGFGNTIYF; cdr3_nt: TGTGCCAGCAGCCGACTAGGCTTTGGAAACACCATATATTTT
d_call: .; j_call: TRBJ1-2; v_call: TRBV9; cdr3_length: 11; clone_size: .; cdr3_aa: CASSGGHGYTF; cdr3_nt: TGTGCCAGCAGCGGGGGGCATGGCTACACCTTC
d_call: TRBD1; j_call: TRBJ2-1; v_call: TRBV5-5; cdr3_length: 15; clone_size: .; cdr3_aa: CASSSRQGYYNEQFF; cdr3_nt: TGTGCCAGCAGCTCACGACAGGGCTACTACAATGAGCAGTTCTTC
d_call: .; j_call: TRBJ2-2; v_call: TRBV4-3; cdr3_length: 14; clone_size: .; cdr3_aa: CASSQDILVGELFF; cdr3_nt: TGCGCCAGCAGCCAAGATATCCTGGTCGGGGAGCTGTTTTTT
d_call: .; j_call: TRBJ2-3; v_call: TRBV7-3; cdr3_length: 14; clone_size: once; cdr3_aa: CASSLSVNTDTQYF; cdr3_nt: TGTGCCAGCAGCTTGTCGGTAAACACAGATACGCAGTATTTT
d_call: .; j_call: TRBJ1-2; v_call: TRBV10-2; cdr3_length: 14; clone_size: .; cdr3_aa: CASSEAGRGYGYTF; cdr3_nt: TGCGCCAGCAGTGAGGCGGGGCGTGGGTATGGCTACACCTTC
d_call: TRBD2; j_call: TRBJ2-1; v_call: TRBV7-3; cdr3_length: 17; clone_size: .; cdr3_aa: CASSLRVPLAGGNEQFF; cdr3_nt: TGTGCCAGCAGCTTAAGAGTTCCACTAGCGGGGGGCAATGAGCAGTTCTTC
d_call: .; j_call: TRBJ2-7; v_call: TRBV2; cdr3_length: 15; clone_size: .; cdr3_aa: CARVLGGEYTYEQYF; cdr3_nt: TGTGCCAGGGTGCTTGGGGGAGAATATACCTACGAGCAGTACTTC
d_call: TRBD2; j_call: TRBJ2-2; v_call: TRBV27; cdr3_length: 16; clone_size: .; cdr3_aa: CASSTRGGGLKGELFF; cdr3_nt: TGTGCCAGCAGTACGCGGGGGGGCGGATTAAAAGGGGAGCTGTTTTTT
d_call: .; j_call: TRBJ2-3; v_call: TRBV7-6; cdr3_length: 12; clone_size: .; cdr3_aa: CASSPYADTQYF; cdr3_nt: TGTGCCAGCAGCCCGTATGCAGATACGCAGTATTTT
d_call: .; j_call: TRBJ2-5; v_call: TRBV3-1/TRBV3-2; cdr3_length: 15; clone_size: .; cdr3_aa: CASSKGGGEGKTQYF; cdr3_nt: TGTGCCAGCAGCAAAGGGGGAGGGGAAGGGAAGACCCAGTACTTC
d_call: .; j_call: TRBJ1-2; v_call: TRBV6-2/TRBV6-3; cdr3_length: 15; clone_size: .; cdr3_aa: CASSYPTTGYRGYTF; cdr3_nt: TGTGCCAGCAGTTACCCGACTACAGGGTACCGCGGCTACACCTTC
d_call: TRBD2; j_call: TRBJ2-5; v_call: TRBV7-8; cdr3_length: 19; clone_size: .; cdr3_aa: CASSLELAGVQPTQETQYF; cdr3_nt: TGTGCCAGCAGCTTAGAACTAGCGGGAGTGCAACCGACACAAGAGACCCAGTACTTC
d_call: .; j_call: TRBJ2-2; v_call: TRBV2; cdr3_length: 16; clone_size: .; cdr3_aa: CASSEFPGLSTGELFF; cdr3_nt: TGTGCCAGCAGTGAATTCCCAGGGTTATCCACCGGGGAGCTGTTTTTT
d_call: .; j_call: TRBJ2-1; v_call: TRBV14; cdr3_length: 16; clone_size: few; cdr3_aa: CASSQALRGSYNEQFF; cdr3_nt: TGTGCCAGCAGCCAAGCTCTAAGGGGCTCTTACAATGAGCAGTTCTTC
d_call: TRBD1; j_call: TRBJ1-1; v_call: TRBV9; cdr3_length: 15; clone_size: .; cdr3_aa: CASSVDYRGNTEAFF; cdr3_nt: TGTGCCAGCAGCGTAGATTACAGGGGGAACACTGAAGCTTTCTTT
d_call: .; j_call: TRBJ1-5; v_call: TRBV6-1; cdr3_length: 14; clone_size: .; cdr3_aa: CASSDKLRGQPQHF; cdr3_nt: TGTGCCAGCAGTGATAAACTCAGGGGACAGCCCCAGCATTTT
d_call: TRBD1; j_call: TRBJ1-2; v_call: TRBV5-1; cdr3_length: 15; clone_size: .; cdr3_aa: CASSLATGGVYGYTF; cdr3_nt: TGCGCCAGCAGCTTGGCGACAGGGGGCGTGTATGGCTACACCTTC
d_call: .; j_call: TRBJ2-5; v_call: TRBV18; cdr3_length: 12; clone_size: .; cdr3_aa: CASSPVEETQYF; cdr3_nt: TGTGCCAGCTCACCGGTAGAAGAGACCCAGTACTTC
d_call: .; j_call: TRBJ2-5; v_call: TRBV7-9; cdr3_length: 15; clone_size: .; cdr3_aa: CASSLMKGAEETQYF; cdr3_nt: TGTGCCAGCAGCCTCATGAAGGGAGCCGAAGAGACCCAGTACTTC
d_call: .; j_call: TRBJ1-2; v_call: TRBV6-2/TRBV6-3; cdr3_length: 12; clone_size: .; cdr3_aa: CASSYRGYGYTF; cdr3_nt: TGTGCCAGCAGTTACCGAGGCTATGGCTACACCTTC
d_call: .; j_call: TRBJ1-2; v_call: TRBV5-6; cdr3_length: 16; clone_size: .; cdr3_aa: CASSLRGRPPPYGYTF; cdr3_nt: TGTGCCAGCAGCTTGAGGGGACGGCCACCCCCTTATGGCTACACCTTC
d_call: .; j_call: TRBJ2-7; v_call: TRBV10-3; cdr3_length: 15; clone_size: .; cdr3_aa: CAILTDSPGSYEQYF; cdr3_nt: TGTGCCATTCTCACTGACAGCCCGGGGTCCTACGAGCAGTACTTC
d_call: .; j_call: TRBJ2-3; v_call: TRBV19; cdr3_length: 14; clone_size: .; cdr3_aa: CASSRASSTDTQYF; cdr3_nt: TGTGCCAGTAGTAGGGCAAGTAGCACAGATACGCAGTATTTT
d_call: TRBD1; j_call: TRBJ1-4; v_call: TRBV19; cdr3_length: 15; clone_size: .; cdr3_aa: CASSPFRDRGEKLFF; cdr3_nt: TGTGCCAGTAGCCCCTTCCGGGACAGGGGTGAAAAACTGTTTTTT
d_call: .; j_call: TRBJ2-2; v_call: TRBV7-9; cdr3_length: 15; clone_size: once; cdr3_aa: CASSPAGHNTGELFF; cdr3_nt: TGTGCCAGCAGCCCGGCGGGACACAACACCGGGGAGCTGTTTTTT